Listed below are T cell receptor beta chains from one sample, sequenced in a study of blood T cell repertoires in COVID-19. Sequencing used immunoSEQ multiplex PCR; TCRdb keeps in-frame clones, though not all of them. This sample has fewer than 350,000 clones, with roughly 90% found just once. Material for sequencing was peripheral blood. Receptors were obtained from a woman younger than 45 with COVID-19, enrolled during active disease. The CDR3 runs from the conserved cysteine through the conserved F or W. A D gene is named only where the DNA matches it firmly. For some rows the clone size is stated as once, few or many, or as a class when expanded; others skip it.

D | J | size | V | DNA | CDR3
- | TRBJ2-2 | - | TRBV5-1 | TGCGCCAGCAGCCCCCGGGGTACCGGGGAGCTGTTTTTT | CASSPRGTGELFF
- | TRBJ1-2 | - | TRBV5-6 | TGTCCCACAGGGCCTGGCTACACCTTC | CPTGPGYTF
TRBD1 | TRBJ2-6 | - | TRBV14 | TGTGCCAGCTCCCCCACAGGGGGCGCTGGGGCCAACGTCCTGACTTTC | CASSPTGGAGANVLTF
TRBD1 | TRBJ1-1 | - | TRBV7-9 | TGTGCCAGCAGCCTACCGACAGGGGGGAACACTGAAGCTTTCTTT | CASSLPTGGNTEAFF
TRBD1 | TRBJ1-1 | - | TRBV18 | TGTGCCAGCTCACCGAGGGGACAGGAGGGGTTCAATGAAGCTTTCTTT | CASSPRGQEGFNEAFF
TRBD2 | TRBJ2-7 | - | TRBV6-5 | TGTGCCAGCAGTTACTTAGCGGGGGCCGCCTACGAGCAGTACTTC | CASSYLAGAAYEQYF
TRBD2 | TRBJ2-1 | - | TRBV28 | TGTGCCAGCACCCGGGGGGTCGCTGAGCAGTTCTTC | CASTRGVAEQFF
- | TRBJ2-3 | - | TRBV4-2 | TGTGCCAGCAAAGAGGAGAGAAAAACCACAGATACGCAGTATTTT | CASKEERKTTDTQYF
TRBD1 | TRBJ1-2 | - | TRBV27 | TGTGCCAGCAGTTTGACAGGGGTGGGCTATGGCTACACCTTC | CASSLTGVGYGYTF
TRBD1 | TRBJ1-1 | - | TRBV6-5 | TGTGCCACCGGGGACAGGGCTCACCGGAACACTGAAGCTTTCTTT | CATGDRAHRNTEAFF
TRBD2 | TRBJ2-3 | - | TRBV3-1/TRBV3-2 | TGTGCCAGCAGCCAAGATCTAAGCGGGGGGGCCACAGATACGCAGTATTTT | CASSQDLSGGATDTQYF
- | TRBJ1-2 | - | TRBV5-1 | TGCGCCAGCAGCAGGACTAACTGGGATGGCTACACCTTC | CASSRTNWDGYTF
- | TRBJ1-5 | - | TRBV6-1 | TGTGCCAGCAGTGAAGAGGGGTCGATGGTGTATGGCAATCAGCCCCAGCATTTT | CASSEEGSMVYGNQPQHF
TRBD1 | TRBJ1-1 | - | TRBV30 | TGTGCCTGGACCCGTGAGGGGGCTCTGCTGAACACTGAAGCTTTCTTT | CAWTREGALLNTEAFF
TRBD2 | TRBJ2-5 | - | TRBV7-9 | TGTGCCAGCAGCCTATGGGCGGGAGCGCAAGAGACCCAGTACTTC | CASSLWAGAQETQYF
- | TRBJ1-1 | few | TRBV29-1 | TGCAGCGTTGAAGGGCGGGCGAACACTGAAGCTTTCTTT | CSVEGRANTEAFF
TRBD2 | TRBJ2-7 | - | TRBV5-4 | TGTGCCAGCAGCTTGTCTGGACTAGCGGGTTTCTACGAGCAGTACTTC | CASSLSGLAGFYEQYF
- | TRBJ1-5 | - | TRBV18 | TGTGCCAGCTCACCAAACTATAGCAATCAGCCCCAGCATTTT | CASSPNYSNQPQHF
- | TRBJ2-7 | - | TRBV28 | TGTGCCAGCAGTTTAGCGGGGGCGACCTACGAGCAGTACTTC | CASSLAGATYEQYF
TRBD2 | TRBJ2-1 | - | TRBV2 | TGTGCCACGACGACTAGCGGGTCCTACAATGAGCAGTTCTTC | CATTTSGSYNEQFF
TRBD2 | TRBJ2-3 | - | TRBV27 | TGTGCCAGCAGTGCGGGGGGTTACACAGATACGCAGTATTTT | CASSAGGYTDTQYF
- | TRBJ2-1 | - | TRBV6-6 | TGTGCCAGCAGTTACTCGGCCAGGGGCGCGAGCAATGAGCAGTTCTTC | CASSYSARGASNEQFF
- | TRBJ2-6 | - | TRBV27 | TGTGCCAGCAGTTTATTCTACTCTGGGGCCAACGTCCTGACTTTC | CASSLFYSGANVLTF
- | TRBJ1-1 | - | TRBV20-1 | TGCAGTGCTACATCTTCCAGTTTGGCTTTCTTT | CSATSSSLAFF
TRBD1 | TRBJ2-7 | - | TRBV28 | TGTGCCAGCACTGCACAGGGGGCCGGGCTCGAGCAGTACTTC | CASTAQGAGLEQYF
- | TRBJ2-5 | - | TRBV6-5 | TGTGCCAGCAGTTCCAGCGAACAAGAGACCCAGTACTTC | CASSSSEQETQYF
- | TRBJ2-7 | - | TRBV20-1 | TGCAGTGCTAGATCCGCCTACGAGCAGTACTTC | CSARSAYEQYF
- | TRBJ2-7 | - | TRBV4-1 | TGCGCCAGCAGCCAGGACTTTTACTACGAGCAGTACTTC | CASSQDFYYEQYF
TRBD2 | TRBJ2-7 | few | TRBV7-9 | TGTGCCAGCAGCTTGGGGACTAGCGCCTACGAGCAGTACTTC | CASSLGTSAYEQYF
TRBD1 | TRBJ2-7 | - | TRBV6-5 | TGTGCCAGCGCGTCCGGGGACAGAGCCTACGAGCAGTACTTC | CASASGDRAYEQYF
- | TRBJ2-2 | - | TRBV6-5 | TGTGCCAGCAGCCCCACGAACACCGGGGAGCTGTTTTTT | CASSPTNTGELFF
- | TRBJ2-5 | - | TRBV10-1 | TGCGCCAGCAGTGAGTCTGGGGGCGCTCAGCGAGAGACCCAGTACTTC | CASSESGGAQRETQYF
TRBD1 | TRBJ2-1 | few | TRBV24-1 | TGTGCCACCATGGAGGGGACAGGGGACGTCAATGAGCAGTTCTTC | CATMEGTGDVNEQFF
TRBD2 | TRBJ2-3 | - | TRBV25-1 | TGTGCCAGCAGTGACTGGGGGCGGGGGGCCACAGATACGCAGTATTTT | CASSDWGRGATDTQYF
- | TRBJ1-1 | - | TRBV6-5 | TGTGCCAGCAGGGGGCTTTACACTGAAGCTTTCTTT | CASRGLYTEAFF
- | TRBJ2-5 | - | TRBV6-5 | TGTGCCAGCAGTTACAGGCGGGGCCCGGAGACCCAGTACTTC | CASSYRRGPETQYF
- | TRBJ2-3 | - | TRBV19 | TGTGCCAGTTCGTTGTTTAGCACAGATACGCAGTATTTT | CASSLFSTDTQYF
- | TRBJ2-3 | - | TRBV7-9 | TGTGCCAGCAGAATCCAATTACGGGGACGGAGGGCGGATACGCAGTATTTT | CASRIQLRGRRADTQYF
TRBD1 | TRBJ2-1 | - | TRBV7-9 | TGTGCCAGCAGCGCTACTCGACAGGGTTGGTTCAATGAGCAGTTCTTC | CASSATRQGWFNEQFF